The T cell receptor (beta chain) under discussion was sequenced for a study of OX40 agonist ivuxolimab in advanced cancers. Study in general: Ivuxolimab, an agonist antibody against OX40 (CD134), was given to patients. Past anti-PD-1, anti-PD-L1 or anti-CTLA-4 therapy was accepted, and roughly 40% had received some. Study results and limitations: Fewer expanded clones were found on average in CD4+ than in CD8+ T cells.

In regard to this clone: The antigen is not known.

The data were produced by immunoSEQ multiplex PCR, yet TCRdb's version contains in-frame clones alone and is incomplete. This table has about 80,000 clones, 94% appearing once. From germline, CDR1 is SGDLS and CDR2 YYNGEE. V lost 0 bases to trimming and J lost 9 bases, with 12 bases between them. This CDR3 has 13 residues. Sequences were derived from CD4+ or CD8+ T cells sorted from blood, sampled in a trial of the OX40 agonist ivuxolimab. The TCR was taken from an adult with an advanced solid tumor such as melanoma, head and neck, liver or kidney cancer. The V and J genes are TRBV9 and TRBJ2-5; no definite D call. In DNA, the CDR3 is TGTGCCAGCAGCGTAGCTCTGGTCTCTGCCCAGTACTTC. Amino acid sequence: CASSVALVSAQYF.